Following are 15 T cell receptor beta chains from one sample sequenced in a study of cytomegalovirus exposure and HLA in healthy donors. The protocol was immunoSEQ multiplex PCR, while the TCRdb copy is restricted to in-frame clones and leaves out a portion. The sample holds some 150,000 clones, around nine tenths seen once. The specimen sequenced was PBMCs. These receptors originate from a man younger than 35 in good health and CMV-seropositive.

A single count supports this clone. The chain links TRBV5-4 to TRBJ1-1; no clear D gene. The CDR3 totals 14 residues. The ends were cut back, 0 bases at V and 1 base at J, with 7 bases in the middle. Germline V gene data show CDR1 as SGHNT and CDR2 as YYREEE (reference sequence). CDR3 residues: CASSLDTTNTEAFF. The CDR3 nucleotides read TGTGCCAGCAGCTTGGATACTACGAACACTGAAGCTTTCTTT.

The V gene is TRBV11-2, the J gene TRBJ2-7, with a possible D match to TRBD1 (6 bases). The CDR3 length is 15 residues. The V end lost 6 bases, the J end lost 0 bases, and 15 bases lay between the germline ends. CDR1 and CDR2 (germline): SGHAT, FQNNGV. The DNA for the CDR3 is TGTGCCAGCAGTTCGACAGGCAGAAGCTCCTACGAGCAGTACTTC. Translating it yields CASSSTGRSSYEQYF.

The genes are TRBV6-1 and TRBJ1-1, with 10 bases lining up with TRBD1. Germline V lookup: CDR1 MNHNS, CDR2 SASEGT. V lost 5 bases and J lost 3; bases outside the gene matches: 3. CDR3 length equals 14 residues. This CDR3 reads CASSRTGGDTEAFF. DNA for the CDR3: TGTGCCAGCAGTCGGACAGGGGGGGACACTGAAGCTTTCTTT.

The chain recombines TRBV27 with TRBJ2-1; perhaps TRBD1 as D (6 bases). This CDR3 has 15 amino acids. The germline V gene encodes CDR1 MNHEY and CDR2 SMNVEV (reference sequence). V lost 6 bases and J lost 6, with 18 bases in between. CDR3 in amino acids: CASSLQGNSRNEQFF. The CDR3 nucleotides are TGTGCCAGCAGCCTACAGGGTAATAGCCGCAATGAGCAGTTCTTC.

The chain links TRBV7-2 to TRBJ2-7, with 9 bases fitting TRBD2. The CDR3 runs 17 residues. Germline CDR1 and CDR2: SGHTA and FQGNSA. The junction had 16 bases not matched to a gene; V was cut back by 5 bases and J by 5 bases. CDR3: CASSRRLRSGLANEQYF. CDR3 nucleotide sequence: TGTGCCAGCAGCAGGCGCCTCCGATCAGGACTAGCGAACGAGCAGTACTTC.

This sequence joins TRBV4-2 and TRBJ2-1; 9 positions agree with TRBD2. The V gene end was trimmed by 0 bases and the J gene end by 3 bases; junction bases not matched to a gene: 6. Germline values: CDR1 LGHNA, CDR2 YNFKEQ. The CDR3 contains 17 residues. The CDR3, as DNA: TGTGCCAGCAGCCAAGATATGCTAGCGGGGAACTACAATGAGCAGTTCTTC. Encoded protein: CASSQDMLAGNYNEQFF.

The chain couples TRBV28 to TRBJ2-7; D gene ambiguous. The germline gives CDR1 MDHEN, CDR2 SYDVKM. This CDR3 is built from 13 residues. Trimming stripped 2 bases from V and 3 bases from J, with 8 bases between. CDR3 nucleotides: TGTGCCAGCAGTTTAACGACTGACTACGAGCAGTACTTC. It is translated as CASSLTTDYEQYF.

The J gene is TRBJ2-2, the V gene TRBV4-3, with D perhaps matching TRBD2 (6 bases). Trimming stripped 4 bases from V and 4 bases from J, with 13 bases between. The CDR3 consists of 15 residues. The V gene's germline CDR1 is LGHNA and CDR2 YSLEER. CDR3 nucleotide sequence: TGCGCCAGCAGCCCCGGAGGGGTGGCCACCGGGGAGCTGTTTTTT. Encoded protein: CASSPGGVATGELFF.

This clone was recorded a few times. The chain joins TRBV6-5 to TRBJ2-7, with 9 positions matching TRBD2. J lost 5 bases, V lost 7 bases, and 9 bases had no gene match. Germline lookup yields CDR1 MNHEY and CDR2 SVGAGI. The CDR3 loop spans 14 amino acids. DNA of the CDR3: TGTGCCAGCAAACCGGGACTAGCAAACAACGAGCAGTACTTC. Amino acids: CASKPGLANNEQYF.

The chain carries TRBV28 and TRBJ2-5; D gene uncertain. V shed 5 bases and J shed 2 bases, with 9 bases lying between them. Germline V CDR1 and CDR2: MDHEN, SYDVKM. This CDR3 is built from 13 residues. The CDR3 nucleotides are TGTGCCAGCAGTGTCCCGTCGCAAGAGACCCAGTACTTC. The encoded protein is CASSVPSQETQYF. The whole variable domain, filled in from reference TRBV28 and TRBJ2-5, reads DVKVTQSSRYLVKRTGEKVFLECVQDMDHENMFWYRQDPGLGLRLIYFSYDVKMKEKGDIPEGYSVSREKKERFSLILESASTNQTSMYLCASSVPSQETQYFGPGTRLLVL.

The J gene is TRBJ2-2, the V gene TRBV5-1, with D possibly TRBD2 on 5 matching bases. Germline V lookup: CDR1 SGHRS, CDR2 YFSETQ. This CDR3 spans 13 amino acids. V shed 4 bases and J shed 7 bases, with 11 bases lying between them. CDR3 DNA: TGCGCCAGCAGCCTCAGGACTGACGGGGAGCTGTTTTTT. Translated: CASSLRTDGELFF.

The V and J genes are TRBV7-2 and TRBJ2-7; D perhaps matches TRBD2 (5 bases). Looked up from germline, CDR1 is SGHTA and CDR2 is FQGNSA. The CDR3 is 13 amino acids. V gave up 8 bases and J gave up 1 base, with 12 bases separating them. The DNA of the CDR3 is TGTGCCAGCGCACCCGGAGGTTCCTACGAGCAGTACTTC. Translating it yields CASAPGGSYEQYF.

V gene TRBV28 combines with J gene TRBJ2-7; unclear D gene. This CDR3 has 11 amino acids. Germline loops: CDR1 MDHEN, CDR2 SYDVKM. Trimming took 4 bases from V and 2 from J, leaving 3 bases between them. The CDR3 DNA follows: TGTGCCAGCAGTTACACCTACGAGCAGTACTTC. It specifies CASSYTYEQYF.

The rearrangement uses TRBV6-4 and TRBJ2-3; 9 bases are a match to TRBD1. The junction had 0 bases not matched to a gene; V was cut back by 2 bases and J by 0 bases. CDR3 length: 15 residues. The germline V gene has CDR1 MRHNA and CDR2 SNTAGT. CDR3 nucleotides: TGTGCCAGCAGTGACGGGACAGGGAGCACAGATACGCAGTATTTT. Encoded protein: CASSDGTGSTDTQYF.

The chain carries TRBV5-1 and TRBJ2-1; 11 bases are a match to TRBD1. V trimming: 1 base; J trimming: 8 bases; junction bases outside the gene matches: 5. The CDR3 extends over 15 amino acids. The germline CDR1 and CDR2 sequences are SGHRS and YFSETQ. The DNA for the CDR3 is TGCGCCAGCAGCTTGTTGGGACAGGGGGGACATGAGCAGTTCTTC. Translating it yields CASSLLGQGGHEQFF.